The rows below give T cell receptor beta chains drawn from one sample of a study of blood T cell repertoires in COVID-19. Libraries were prepared by immunoSEQ multiplex PCR; TCRdb keeps only in-frame clonotypes and omits some of them. The data hold around 26,000 clones, with around 89% observed a single time. The specimen was peripheral blood. The receptors were gathered from a human donor in a cohort sampled during active COVID-19. CDR3s include the opening cysteine and the closing phenylalanine or tryptophan. D genes are given only for firm matches. Clone size is shown for a subset of rows, as once, few, many or a class of expanded clone.

j_gene: TRBJ2-7
v_gene: TRBV12-5
d_gene: TRBD1
len: 15
abundance: -
CDR3aa: CASGLTRTGRDEQYF
CDR3nt: TGTGCTAGTGGTTTGACTCGGACAGGAAGGGACGAGCAGTACTTC

j_gene: TRBJ2-5
v_gene: TRBV18
d_gene: TRBD2
len: 13
abundance: -
CDR3aa: CASSPPGGETQYF
CDR3nt: TGTGCCAGCTCACCCCCGGGGGGTGAGACCCAGTACTTC

j_gene: TRBJ2-2
v_gene: TRBV9
d_gene: -
len: 15
abundance: once
CDR3aa: CASSASVANTGELFF
CDR3nt: TGTGCCAGCAGCGCAAGCGTGGCGAACACCGGGGAGCTGTTTTTT

j_gene: TRBJ2-3
v_gene: TRBV6-7
d_gene: TRBD2
len: 17
abundance: -
CDR3aa: CASSYPGTSGTADTQYF
CDR3nt: TGTGCCAGCAGTTACCCAGGGACTAGCGGGACCGCAGATACGCAGTATTTT

j_gene: TRBJ2-2
v_gene: TRBV27
d_gene: -
len: 17
abundance: -
CDR3aa: CASSNQEGGTFTGELFF
CDR3nt: TGTGCCAGCAGCAACCAGGAGGGGGGGACGTTCACCGGGGAGCTGTTTTTT

j_gene: TRBJ2-3
v_gene: TRBV4-2
d_gene: -
len: 13
abundance: -
CDR3aa: CASSQERWGGQYF
CDR3nt: TGTGCCAGCAGCCAAGAACGGTGGGGAGGGCAGTATTTT

j_gene: TRBJ2-7
v_gene: TRBV11-2
d_gene: TRBD1
len: 16
abundance: -
CDR3aa: CASSPLRRQGTYEQYF
CDR3nt: TGTGCCAGCAGCCCGCTGAGGCGACAGGGAACCTACGAGCAGTACTTC

j_gene: TRBJ2-7
v_gene: TRBV15
d_gene: TRBD1
len: 16
abundance: -
CDR3aa: CATSASRDSPSYEQYF
CDR3nt: TGTGCCACCAGCGCAAGCAGGGACAGCCCCTCCTACGAGCAGTACTTC

j_gene: TRBJ1-1
v_gene: TRBV6-5
d_gene: TRBD1
len: 14
abundance: once
CDR3aa: CASSQTGVLTEAFF
CDR3nt: TGTGCCAGCAGTCAAACAGGGGTTCTCACTGAAGCTTTCTTT

j_gene: TRBJ1-3
v_gene: TRBV6-2/TRBV6-3
d_gene: -
len: 14
abundance: -
CDR3aa: CASSSEQVGNTIYF
CDR3nt: TGTGCCAGCAGTTCCGAACAGGTCGGAAACACCATATATTTT

j_gene: TRBJ2-2
v_gene: TRBV7-9
d_gene: TRBD2
len: 16
abundance: -
CDR3aa: CASSPASGGHTGELFF
CDR3nt: TGTGCCAGCAGCCCGGCTAGCGGGGGGCACACCGGGGAGCTGTTTTTT

j_gene: TRBJ1-2
v_gene: TRBV10-3
d_gene: -
len: 12
abundance: -
CDR3aa: CVISGGLDGYTF
CDR3nt: TGTGTCATCAGTGGTGGGCTCGATGGCTACACCTTC

j_gene: TRBJ1-6
v_gene: TRBV7-3
d_gene: -
len: 15
abundance: -
CDR3aa: CASSLRRGGVSPLHF
CDR3nt: TGTGCCAGCAGCTTAAGGCGGGGGGGAGTCTCACCCCTCCACTTT

j_gene: TRBJ2-1
v_gene: TRBV5-4
d_gene: -
len: 15
abundance: -
CDR3aa: CASSLALDSLNEQFF
CDR3nt: TGTGCCAGCAGCTTGGCTTTGGACTCCCTCAATGAGCAGTTCTTC

j_gene: TRBJ1-5
v_gene: TRBV27
d_gene: -
len: 14
abundance: few
CDR3aa: CASSHGQINQPQHF
CDR3nt: TGTGCCAGCAGTCACGGACAGATCAATCAGCCCCAGCATTTT

j_gene: TRBJ2-7
v_gene: TRBV2
d_gene: -
len: 14
abundance: -
CDR3aa: CASRLRDTSYEQYF
CDR3nt: TGTGCCAGCAGGCTCAGGGACACTTCCTACGAGCAGTACTTC

j_gene: TRBJ2-3
v_gene: TRBV18
d_gene: -
len: 12
abundance: -
CDR3aa: CASSPQGDTQYF
CDR3nt: TGTGCCAGCTCCCCTCAGGGGGATACGCAGTATTTT

j_gene: TRBJ1-1
v_gene: TRBV6-5
d_gene: -
len: 15
abundance: -
CDR3aa: CASSISHQVNTEAFF
CDR3nt: TGTGCCAGCAGTATTTCCCATCAGGTGAACACTGAAGCTTTCTTT

j_gene: TRBJ1-4
v_gene: TRBV30
d_gene: -
len: 14
abundance: -
CDR3aa: CAWSVLSENEKLFF
CDR3nt: TGTGCCTGGAGTGTACTATCGGAAAATGAAAAACTGTTTTTT

j_gene: TRBJ2-7
v_gene: TRBV6-6
d_gene: TRBD1
len: 14
abundance: -
CDR3aa: CASSYLTGVGEQYF
CDR3nt: TGTGCCAGCAGTTACCTGACAGGGGTGGGGGAGCAGTACTTC

j_gene: TRBJ1-4
v_gene: TRBV3-1/TRBV3-2
d_gene: -
len: 16
abundance: -
CDR3aa: CASSPESSGGKKKLFF
CDR3nt: TGTGCCAGCAGCCCCGAATCGTCGGGAGGGAAGAAAAAACTGTTTTTT

j_gene: TRBJ1-5
v_gene: TRBV2
d_gene: TRBD1
len: 15
abundance: -
CDR3aa: CASSAGTGHHQPQHF
CDR3nt: TGTGCCAGCAGTGCAGGGACAGGCCACCATCAGCCCCAGCATTTT

j_gene: TRBJ1-2
v_gene: TRBV12-5
d_gene: TRBD1
len: 14
abundance: -
CDR3aa: CASGNLDRAGGYTF
CDR3nt: TGTGCTAGTGGCAACCTGGACAGGGCGGGTGGCTACACCTTC

j_gene: TRBJ1-2
v_gene: TRBV12-3/TRBV12-4
d_gene: -
len: 13
abundance: -
CDR3aa: CASSLGGLYGYTF
CDR3nt: TGTGCCAGCAGTTTAGGGGGGCTCTATGGCTACACCTTC

j_gene: TRBJ1-1
v_gene: TRBV4-2
d_gene: TRBD1
len: 16
abundance: -
CDR3aa: CASSQAPTGAGTEAFF
CDR3nt: TGTGCCAGCAGCCAAGCCCCCACAGGGGCGGGTACTGAAGCTTTCTTT

j_gene: TRBJ1-4
v_gene: TRBV20-1
d_gene: -
len: 11
abundance: -
CDR3aa: CSATAREKLFF
CDR3nt: TGCAGTGCAACCGCCAGAGAAAAACTGTTTTTT

j_gene: TRBJ1-1
v_gene: TRBV18
d_gene: -
len: 17
abundance: -
CDR3aa: CASSGGEPGNMNTEAFF
CDR3nt: TGTGCCAGCTCAGGAGGGGAACCGGGGAACATGAACACTGAAGCTTTCTTT

j_gene: TRBJ1-1
v_gene: TRBV7-8
d_gene: TRBD1
len: 15
abundance: -
CDR3aa: CASSSYAGTGAEAFF
CDR3nt: TGTGCCAGCAGCTCGTACGCAGGGACAGGCGCTGAAGCTTTCTTT

j_gene: TRBJ2-7
v_gene: TRBV3-1/TRBV3-2
d_gene: -
len: 13
abundance: few
CDR3aa: CASRRRGQYEQYF
CDR3nt: TGTGCCAGCAGACGGCGGGGGCAGTACGAGCAGTACTTC

j_gene: TRBJ2-2
v_gene: TRBV19
d_gene: TRBD2
len: 16
abundance: -
CDR3aa: CASSILAGRGTGELFF
CDR3nt: TGTGCCAGTAGTATCTTAGCGGGTAGGGGCACCGGGGAGCTGTTTTTT

j_gene: TRBJ1-5
v_gene: TRBV6-6
d_gene: -
len: 11
abundance: -
CDR3aa: CASSFDQPQHF
CDR3nt: TGTGCCAGCAGTTTCGATCAGCCCCAGCATTTT

j_gene: TRBJ2-5
v_gene: TRBV19
d_gene: -
len: 13
abundance: -
CDR3aa: CASSTLPQAPQYF
CDR3nt: TGTGCCAGTAGTACCCTACCCCAGGCGCCCCAGTACTTC

j_gene: TRBJ1-1
v_gene: TRBV19
d_gene: -
len: 14
abundance: -
CDR3aa: CASSKQGMNTEAFF
CDR3nt: TGTGCCAGTAGTAAACAGGGCATGAACACTGAAGCTTTCTTT

j_gene: TRBJ2-1
v_gene: TRBV18
d_gene: TRBD2
len: 16
abundance: -
CDR3aa: CASSPGTSGTYNEQFF
CDR3nt: TGTGCCAGCTCCCCCGGGACTAGCGGGACTTACAATGAGCAGTTCTTC

j_gene: TRBJ2-7
v_gene: TRBV2
d_gene: TRBD2
len: 15
abundance: once
CDR3aa: CASSPRTSGGYEQYF
CDR3nt: TGTGCCAGCAGCCCCAGGACTAGCGGGGGCTACGAGCAGTACTTC

j_gene: TRBJ2-1
v_gene: TRBV5-4
d_gene: TRBD1
len: 16
abundance: -
CDR3aa: CASSPAGTGSYNEQFF
CDR3nt: TGTGCCAGCAGCCCAGCCGGGACAGGGTCCTACAATGAGCAGTTCTTC

j_gene: TRBJ1-6
v_gene: TRBV6-1
d_gene: TRBD1
len: 18
abundance: -
CDR3aa: CASSDLLPGQGIGSPLHF
CDR3nt: TGTGCCAGCAGTGATCTACTACCGGGACAGGGAATAGGGTCACCCCTCCACTTT

j_gene: TRBJ1-3
v_gene: TRBV4-1
d_gene: -
len: 16
abundance: once
CDR3aa: CASSQDRTASGNTIYF
CDR3nt: TGCGCCAGCAGCCAAGATCGGACAGCCTCTGGAAACACCATATATTTT

j_gene: TRBJ2-3
v_gene: TRBV2
d_gene: TRBD2
len: 16
abundance: -
CDR3aa: CASRRLAGGSGDTQYF
CDR3nt: TGTGCCAGCAGACGACTAGCGGGGGGGAGCGGGGATACGCAGTATTTT

j_gene: TRBJ2-7
v_gene: TRBV5-1
d_gene: -
len: 15
abundance: -
CDR3aa: CASSLYGTPVYEQYF
CDR3nt: TGCGCCAGCAGCTTGTATGGTACACCAGTTTACGAGCAGTACTTC

j_gene: TRBJ2-1
v_gene: TRBV12-3/TRBV12-4
d_gene: -
len: 12
abundance: -
CDR3aa: CASSSGVNEQFF
CDR3nt: TGTGCCAGCAGCTCAGGGGTCAATGAGCAGTTCTTC

j_gene: TRBJ1-1
v_gene: TRBV7-8
d_gene: TRBD1
len: 13
abundance: -
CDR3aa: CASSPGQGAEAFF
CDR3nt: TGTGCCAGCAGCCCAGGACAGGGAGCTGAAGCTTTCTTT

j_gene: TRBJ1-2
v_gene: TRBV27
d_gene: -
len: 12
abundance: -
CDR3aa: CASSFSAGSYTF
CDR3nt: TGTGCCAGCAGTTTCTCCGCCGGGAGCTACACCTTC

j_gene: TRBJ1-2
v_gene: TRBV18
d_gene: -
len: 10
abundance: -
CDR3aa: CASASVGYTF
CDR3nt: TGTGCCAGTGCATCGGTGGGCTACACCTTC

j_gene: TRBJ1-1
v_gene: TRBV6-1
d_gene: -
len: 13
abundance: -
CDR3aa: CASSEDRNTEAFF
CDR3nt: TGTGCCAGCAGTGAAGATCGGAACACTGAAGCTTTCTTT

j_gene: TRBJ2-7
v_gene: TRBV6-5
d_gene: TRBD1
len: 16
abundance: -
CDR3aa: CASSSAGQGLSYEQYF
CDR3nt: TGTGCCAGCAGTTCCGCGGGACAGGGGCTCTCCTACGAGCAGTACTTC

j_gene: TRBJ1-5
v_gene: TRBV3-1/TRBV3-2
d_gene: -
len: 14
abundance: -
CDR3aa: CASSYRESNQPQHF
CDR3nt: TGTGCCAGCAGCTACAGGGAAAGCAATCAGCCCCAGCATTTT

j_gene: TRBJ1-2
v_gene: TRBV12-3/TRBV12-4
d_gene: -
len: 13
abundance: -
CDR3aa: CASSLGQLYGYTF
CDR3nt: TGTGCCAGCAGTTTGGGGCAGCTTTATGGCTACACCTTC

j_gene: TRBJ1-4
v_gene: TRBV12-2
d_gene: -
len: 18
abundance: -
CDR3aa: CASRLGGQDFKTNEKLFF
CDR3nt: TGTGCAAGTCGCTTAGGGGGGCAGGATTTTAAAACTAATGAAAAACTGTTTTTT

j_gene: TRBJ1-1
v_gene: TRBV6-5
d_gene: -
len: 15
abundance: -
CDR3aa: CASSYSLGSGTEAFF
CDR3nt: TGTGCCAGCAGTTACAGTCTGGGGTCGGGAACTGAAGCTTTCTTT

j_gene: TRBJ2-7
v_gene: TRBV6-6
d_gene: -
len: 15
abundance: -
CDR3aa: CASSFSTSQGLEQYF
CDR3nt: TGTGCCAGCAGTTTTTCAACTTCACAGGGTCTCGAGCAGTACTTC

j_gene: TRBJ1-5
v_gene: TRBV6-2/TRBV6-3
d_gene: -
len: 14
abundance: -
CDR3aa: CASSYLRTNQPQHF
CDR3nt: TGTGCCAGCAGTTATCTGCGAACCAATCAGCCCCAGCATTTT

j_gene: TRBJ1-5
v_gene: TRBV28
d_gene: -
len: 14
abundance: -
CDR3aa: CASSLLGGAQPQHF
CDR3nt: TGTGCCAGCAGTTTGTTAGGGGGTGCCCAGCCCCAGCATTTT